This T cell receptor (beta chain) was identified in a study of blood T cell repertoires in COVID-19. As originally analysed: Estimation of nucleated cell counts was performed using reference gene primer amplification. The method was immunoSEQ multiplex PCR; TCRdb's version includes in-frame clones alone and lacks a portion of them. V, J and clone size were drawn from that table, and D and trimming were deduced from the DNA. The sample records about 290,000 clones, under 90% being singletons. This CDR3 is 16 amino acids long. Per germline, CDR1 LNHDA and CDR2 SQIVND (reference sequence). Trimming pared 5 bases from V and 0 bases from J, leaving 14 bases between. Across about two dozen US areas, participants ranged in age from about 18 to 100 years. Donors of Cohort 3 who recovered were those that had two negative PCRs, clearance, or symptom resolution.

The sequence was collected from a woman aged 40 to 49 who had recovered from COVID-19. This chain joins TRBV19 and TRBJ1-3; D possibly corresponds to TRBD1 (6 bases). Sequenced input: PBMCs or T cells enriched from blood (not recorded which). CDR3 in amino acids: CASSQNRVYSGNTIYF. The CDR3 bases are TGTGCCAGTAGTCAAAACAGGGTCTACTCTGGAAACACCATATATTTT.